These T cell receptor beta chains were read from a single sample in a study of T cells in Graves' hyperthyroidism and ophthalmopathy. From the multiplex PCR reads, TCRdb called clonotypes with MiXCR, one entry per CDR3 protein. Of over 200,000 distinct CDR3 sequences in the sample, roughly 15% were seen once. The material sequenced was blood. These receptors were obtained from a woman aged 35 to 49 with Graves' hyperthyroidism that later progressed to Graves' ophthalmopathy. The CDR3 runs from the conserved cysteine through the conserved F or W. D genes are given only for firm matches. Expanded clones are given a class, and other clones once, few, many or no size at all.

D	V	size	J	CDR3	DNA
NA	TRBV6-2/TRBV6-3	many	TRBJ1-4	CASSKQGRAEKLFF	TGTGCCAGCAGTAAACAGGGCCGAGCGGAAAAACTGTTTTTT
NA	TRBV11-2	many	TRBJ2-3	CASGPGTPSTDTQYF	TGTGCCAGCGGTCCCGGGACTCCTAGCACAGATACGCAGTATTTT
NA	TRBV7-8	NA	TRBJ1-6	CASSLGDASPLHF	TGTGCCAGCAGCTTAGGGGACGCTTCACCCCTCCACTTT
NA	TRBV7-8	many	TRBJ2-5	CASSLKRRGETQYF	TGTGCCAGCAGCTTAAAACGGAGGGGGGAGACCCAGTACTTC
NA	TRBV9	many	TRBJ2-2	CASSVVANTGELFF	TGTGCCAGCAGCGTAGTGGCGAACACCGGGGAGCTGTTTTTT
NA	TRBV13	many	TRBJ2-7	CASSFPGLGEQYF	TGTGCCAGCAGCTTTCCGGGACTGGGCGAGCAGTACTTC
TRBD2	TRBV27	many	TRBJ2-1	CASSLAGGRNNEQFF	TGTGCCAGCAGTTTGGCGGGAGGGAGGAACAATGAGCAGTTCTTC
NA	TRBV30	many	TRBJ2-1	CACPRVPSYNEQFF	TGTGCCTGCCCCCGGGTTCCCTCCTACAATGAGCAGTTCTTC
NA	TRBV19	few	TRBJ1-2	CATNGGDYGYTF	TGTGCCACCAACGGCGGAGACTATGGCTACACCTTC
TRBD1	TRBV2	NA	TRBJ1-6	CASSEEGQRYNSPLHF	TGTGCCAGCAGTGAAGAGGGACAGAGGTATAATTCACCCCTCCACTTT
NA	TRBV13	many	TRBJ2-1	CASSLGDIGYNEQFF	TGTGCCAGCAGCTTGGGGGACATCGGCTACAATGAGCAGTTCTTC
TRBD1	TRBV19	many	TRBJ1-2	CASPGTGGVSGYTF	TGTGCCAGCCCGGGGACAGGGGGCGTTAGTGGCTACACCTTC
NA	TRBV18	many	TRBJ1-1	CASSPGIRGTEAFF	TGTGCCAGCTCACCGGGGATAAGGGGCACTGAAGCTTTCTTT
NA	TRBV27	NA	TRBJ1-2	CASRGRAIYGYTF	TGTGCCAGCAGGGGACGGGCCATTTATGGCTACACCTTC
NA	TRBV6-2/TRBV6-3	NA	TRBJ2-1	CASSYRTHYNEQFF	TGTGCCAGCAGTTACCGGACACACTACAATGAGCAGTTCTTC
NA	TRBV3-1	many	TRBJ2-5	CASSQDIRDWETQYF	TGTGCCAGCAGCCAAGATATTAGGGACTGGGAGACCCAGTACTTC
TRBD2	TRBV28	many	TRBJ2-7	CASSPDLMYRLAGDEQYF	TGTGCCAGCAGTCCCGATTTAATGTACCGACTAGCCGGCGACGAGCAGTACTTC
NA	TRBV28	few	TRBJ1-2	CASSFQGSNYGYTF	TGTGCCAGCAGTTTCCAGGGTTCGAACTATGGCTACACCTTC
TRBD2	TRBV27	many	TRBJ2-1	CASRPPGREGHNEQFF	TGTGCCAGCAGGCCACCGGGGCGGGAGGGCCACAATGAGCAGTTCTTC
TRBD1	TRBV6-1	many	TRBJ1-1	CASINHRGLEDTEAFF	TGTGCCAGCATCAACCACAGGGGGCTGGAGGACACTGAAGCTTTCTTT
NA	TRBV5-4	few	TRBJ1-2	CASSLAGRVDGYTF	TGTGCCAGCAGCTTGGCTGGCAGGGTTGATGGCTACACCTTC
NA	TRBV4-1	NA	TRBJ2-7	CASSQDGLGEQYF	TGCGCCAGCAGCCAAGATGGTTTGGGGGAGCAGTACTTC
TRBD2	TRBV9	few	TRBJ2-2	CASSRQKGGTYTGELFF	TGTGCCAGCAGCCGTCAGAAGGGAGGGACTTACACCGGGGAGCTGTTTTTT
NA	TRBV20-1	NA	TRBJ1-1	CSANPPTGGAEAFF	TGCAGTGCTAACCCTCCGACAGGTGGGGCTGAAGCTTTCTTT
TRBD1	TRBV6-2/TRBV6-3	many	TRBJ1-5	CASSSFSDRLRNQPQHF	TGTGCCAGCAGTTCATTTTCGGACAGGCTGCGCAATCAGCCCCAGCATTTT
NA	TRBV7-9	few	TRBJ2-4	CASSARDLKNIQYF	TGTGCCAGCAGCGCCCGGGACTTAAAAAACATTCAGTACTTC
TRBD1	TRBV20-1	many	TRBJ2-2	CSARRGQGAQGELFF	TGCAGTGCTAGAAGGGGACAGGGGGCGCAAGGGGAGCTGTTTTTT
NA	TRBV19	few	TRBJ2-2	CAVRGGELFF	TGTGCCGTTAGAGGCGGGGAGCTGTTTTTT
TRBD2	TRBV10-2	NA	TRBJ2-2	CASRRTSGNIGELFF	TGCGCCAGCAGAAGGACTAGCGGGAACATCGGGGAGCTGTTTTTT
NA	TRBV2	many	TRBJ2-2	CASRRPTGELFF	TGTGCCAGCAGGAGACCCACCGGGGAGCTGTTTTTT
NA	TRBV18	many	TRBJ2-5	CASSIQWGKETQYF	TGTGCCAGCTCGATCCAGTGGGGGAAGGAGACCCAGTACTTC
TRBD2	TRBV9	many	TRBJ2-1	CASSGSGSYNEQFF	TGTGCCAGCAGCGGTAGCGGGAGTTACAATGAGCAGTTCTTC